The rows below give T cell receptor beta chains drawn from one sample of a study of Ad26.COV2.S vaccination and SARS-CoV-2 variants. This table comes from immunoSEQ multiplex PCR, and its TCRdb copy is limited to in-frame clones, with some not included. The top ten clones hold 13% of a sample with about 440,000 clones, around nine tenths of them seen once. Material: peripheral blood, obtained in a trial of Ad26.COV2.S vaccine versus placebo. Every receptor here comes from a person aged 18-65 years who received the Ad26.COV2.S COVID-19 vaccine or a placebo. Both conserved end residues are part of each CDR3. Each record gives: J gene, V gene, D gene, clone size, CDR3 protein, CDR3 DNA. A D gene is named only where the DNA matches it firmly. Clone size is shown for a subset of rows, as once, few, many or a class of expanded clone.

TRBJ1-1,TRBV7-9,TRBD1,few,CASSPGTGMNTEAFF,TGTGCCAGCAGCCCCGGGACAGGGATGAACACTGAAGCTTTCTTT
TRBJ2-7,TRBV5-1,TRBD1,once,CASSLLPAGGYEQYF,TGCGCCAGCAGCTTGCTCCCGGCAGGGGGTTACGAGCAGTACTTC
TRBJ2-2,TRBV7-2,.,once,CASSFGVDSRNTGELFF,TGTGCCAGCAGCTTTGGGGTGGATAGCCGGAACACCGGGGAGCTGTTTTTT
TRBJ2-2,TRBV4-2,.,.,CASTLSDTNTGELFF,TGTGCCAGCACCCTTAGCGACACGAACACCGGGGAGCTGTTTTTT
TRBJ2-1,TRBV2,.,.,CASSGITSGLDNEQFF,TGTGCCAGCAGTGGTATCACGAGCGGGCTAGACAATGAGCAGTTCTTC
TRBJ1-2,TRBV30,.,.,CACDLTKLNYGYTF,TGTGCCTGTGACTTGACTAAGTTAAACTATGGCTACACCTTC
TRBJ2-7,TRBV5-1,TRBD2,.,CASKEGLANYEQYF,TGCGCCAGCAAGGAGGGACTAGCTAACTACGAGCAGTACTTC
TRBJ1-2,TRBV30,.,.,CAWGGSNYGYTF,TGTGCCTGGGGGGGGAGTAACTATGGCTACACCTTC
TRBJ1-4,TRBV7-9,TRBD1,.,CASSIPSGGGEKLFF,TGTGCCAGCAGCATTCCCTCAGGGGGCGGTGAAAAACTGTTTTTT
TRBJ2-3,TRBV10-3,TRBD1,once,CAITAKGALDTQYF,TGTGCCATCACCGCAAAGGGGGCGTTAGATACGCAGTATTTT
TRBJ1-2,TRBV24-1,.,once,CATSDPGTSAYF,TGTGCCACCAGTGATCCCGGGACCTCTGCATACTTC
TRBJ1-4,TRBV19,.,.,CASSPGGVEKLFF,TGTGCCAGTAGCCCGGGCGGCGTTGAAAAACTGTTTTTT
TRBJ2-1,TRBV3-1/TRBV3-2,.,.,CASSHGYNEQFF,TGTGCCAGCAGCCATGGTTACAATGAGCAGTTCTTC
TRBJ2-2,TRBV10-3,.,.,CAISGRGPNTGELFF,TGTGCCATCAGTGGCCGCGGACCGAACACCGGGGAGCTGTTTTTT
TRBJ2-1,TRBV4-3,TRBD2,.,CASSPGLAGPEDEQFF,TGCGCCAGCAGCCCGGGACTAGCGGGCCCGGAGGATGAGCAGTTCTTC
TRBJ2-3,TRBV5-1,TRBD2,.,CASRMTSGNTDTQYF,TGCGCCAGCAGGATGACTAGCGGGAACACAGATACGCAGTATTTT
TRBJ1-4,TRBV28,.,.,CASGRGLDEKLFF,TGTGCCAGCGGTCGGGGGCTAGATGAAAAACTGTTTTTT
TRBJ1-5,TRBV28,.,.,CASSSFQPQHF,TGTGCCAGCAGTTCCTTTCAGCCCCAGCATTTT
TRBJ2-1,TRBV2,TRBD2,once,CASSEVGTSSYNEQFF,TGTGCCAGCAGTGAGGTAGGGACTAGTTCCTACAATGAGCAGTTCTTC
TRBJ2-1,TRBV24-1,TRBD2,.,CATSDLGTSGKKLVF,TGTGCCACCAGTGACCTAGGGACTAGCGGGAAAAAACTGGTCTTC
TRBJ2-1,TRBV30,TRBD2,.,CAWSMTSGRRNEQFF,TGTGCCTGGAGTATGACTAGCGGGAGGAGGAATGAGCAGTTCTTC
TRBJ2-2,TRBV29-1,.,.,CSVGFRGNTGELFF,TGCAGCGTTGGTTTTCGGGGGAACACCGGGGAGCTGTTTTTT
TRBJ2-6,TRBV5-1,.,.,CASSLWAGGTGANVLTF,TGCGCCAGCAGCTTGTGGGCAGGAGGGACTGGGGCCAACGTCCTGACTTTC
TRBJ1-6,TRBV5-1,.,.,CASSVQDPSSYNSPLHF,TGCGCCAGCAGCGTACAGGACCCAAGCTCCTATAATTCACCCCTCCACTTT